The entry below describes one T cell receptor beta chain. What it binds is not known. Vbeta (60) and Jbeta (13) primers were used in the PCR. Libraries were prepared by immunoSEQ multiplex PCR; TCRdb keeps only in-frame clonotypes and omits some of them. The sample has roughly 130,000 clones, more than 80% seen once; the top ten hold under 3.5%. The data are from a study of cytomegalovirus exposure and HLA in healthy donors. Study-wide points: Rates of TCR association differed by HLA locus in a later analysis, with DRB1 highest and HLA-C lowest.

Germline values: CDR1 SQVTM, CDR2 ANQGSEA. The V gene lost 1 base and the J gene lost 4 bases, with 11 bases spanning the gap. CDR3 length equals 13 residues. This TCR derives from a male donor in good health and CMV-seronegative. This chain connects TRBV29-1 to TRBJ2-7; maybe TRBD2 (6 bases). Sequencing was carried out using PBMCs. DNA of the CDR3: TGCAGCGTTGAAGGTTCCGGGGGATACGAGCAGTACTTC. Translating gives CSVEGSGGYEQYF.